The 24 T cell receptor beta chains reported below all come from one sample, sequenced in a study of shared clonotypes between healthy human individuals. Naive CD8 cells lacked CD45RO, underwent positive selection for CCR7 and left out terminally differentiated effector memory CD45RA+ cells. The data were produced by immunoSEQ multiplex PCR, yet TCRdb's version contains in-frame clones alone and is incomplete. The sample has 2 million to 2.5 million clones, approximately 95% seen once; the top ten hold roughly 1%. The sequenced sample consisted of naive CD8+ T cells sorted from blood. The receptors here all came from a man in his late teens or twenties in good health.

This rearrangement joins TRBV19 to TRBJ1-5; D gene unclear. Germline values: CDR1 LNHDA, CDR2 SQIVND (reference sequence). V lost 3 bases and J 6 bases, leaving 15 bases between the germline ends. This CDR3 has 15 residues. CDR3 in DNA: TGTGCCAGTAGTATTGTCCCTGGAGTTAGTCAGCCCCAGCATTTT. It codes for CASSIVPGVSQPQHF.

This chain uses TRBV10-1 with TRBJ1-5; D call uncertain. This CDR3 is built from 13 residues. Germline CDR1 is WNHNN and CDR2 is SYGVQD (reference sequence). Between the trimmed V and J ends, which lost 6 bases and 2 bases, there was a span of 8 bases. The CDR3 nucleotides are TGCGCCAGCAGCGCTCAGGGCAATCAGCCCCAGCATTTT. Its translation: CASSAQGNQPQHF.

About this clone itself: One junction end disagrees with the germline gene, perhaps due to a read error. This rearrangement joins TRBV6-1 to TRBJ2-2; no firm D call. Germline V gene lookup returns CDR1 MNHNS and CDR2 SASEGT. The CDR3 loop spans 13 amino acids. The CDR3: CASREDTIGELFF. The DNA of the CDR3 is TGTGCCAGCAGAGAAGATACTATCGGGGAGCTGTTTTTT.

This clone was seen only once. The chain is built from TRBV9 and TRBJ2-7, with a weak D call TRBD1 (5 bases). From germline, CDR1 is SGDLS and CDR2 YYNGEE. V lost 1 base, J lost 5 bases, and 13 bases lay in between. The CDR3 is made up of 14 amino acids. CDR3 region: CASSVLSGFDEQYF. The CDR3 nucleotides are TGTGCCAGCAGCGTACTTTCAGGGTTCGACGAGCAGTACTTC.

This clone occurred once. The rearrangement uses TRBV7-9 and TRBJ1-4, with TRBD1 matching 7 bases. Unmatched junction bases numbered 3, after V lost 10 bases and J lost 10 bases. This CDR3 comprises 10 residues. In germline, CDR1 is SEHNR, CDR2 FQNEAQ (reference sequence). CDR3 sequence: CATSGGKLFF. CDR3 DNA: TGTGCCACTTCAGGGGGAAAACTGTTTTTT.

This clone was counted once. The chain is built from TRBV30 and TRBJ2-1; 9 bases match TRBD2. Germline lookup yields CDR1 GTSNPN and CDR2 SVGIG (reference sequence). V was pared by 8 bases and J by 0 bases, with 8 bases of the junction left unmatched. The CDR3 is 15 residues long. Written as DNA, the CDR3 is TGTGCCCAAACTAGCGGGTCAAGCTCCTACAATGAGCAGTTCTTC. This sequence encodes CAQTSGSSSYNEQFF.

Comment on this clone: Additional DNA sequences in this sample encode the identical CDR3. The genes are TRBV19 and TRBJ2-1, with 10 bases matching TRBD2. Germline CDR1 and CDR2: LNHDA and SQIVND (reference sequence). V lost 3 bases and J lost 5; bases outside the gene matches: 4. The CDR3 is made up of 15 amino acids. The CDR3 sequence: CASSILAGANNEQFF. For the CDR3, the DNA is TGTGCCAGTAGTATCCTAGCGGGGGCCAACAATGAGCAGTTCTTC. Filled out from reference TRBV19 and TRBJ2-1, the complete variable domain reads DGGITQSPKYLFRKEGQNVTLSCEQNLNHDAMYWYRQDPGQGLRLIYYSQIVNDFQKGDIAEGYSVSREKKESFPLTVTSAQKNPTAFYLCASSILAGANNEQFFGPGTRLTVL.

The V and J genes are TRBV19 and TRBJ2-3, with no clear D. Trimming pared 3 bases from V and 0 bases from J, leaving 10 bases between. The CDR3 totals 15 residues. In germline, CDR1 is LNHDA, CDR2 SQIVND (reference sequence). This CDR3 reads CASSILPSSTDTQYF. CDR3 sequence (DNA): TGTGCCAGTAGTATCCTGCCCTCCAGCACAGATACGCAGTATTTT.

V usage is TRBV6-6 and J usage is TRBJ2-5; TRBD2 is a possible D gene (6 bases). This CDR3 spans 12 amino acids. The germline gives CDR1 MNHNY, CDR2 SVGAGI (reference sequence). Trimming shortened V by 8 bases and J by 2 bases, and 9 bases separated the two germline ends. CDR3 DNA sequence: TGTGCCAGCGGTAGCGGACAAGAGACCCAGTACTTC. Translation: CASGSGQETQYF.

The rearrangement uses TRBV25-1 and TRBJ2-7; D is perhaps TRBD1 or TRBD2 (7 bases each). Trimming removed 5 bases at V and 2 bases at J, with 16 bases between. CDR1 MGHDK and CDR2 SYGVNS come from the germline V gene. The CDR3 spans 15 residues. The CDR3 region has the DNA TGTGCCAGCAGTAAAGCAGGGGGGGGCCCCTACGAGCAGTACTTC. Encoded protein: CASSKAGGGPYEQYF.

Remarks on this clone: Additional DNA sequences in this sample encode the identical CDR3. V gene TRBV7-9 combines with J gene TRBJ2-5; D remains ambiguous. Looked up from germline, CDR1 is SEHNR and CDR2 is FQNEAQ (reference sequence). The CDR3 sequence is 11 residues long. The V end lost 5 bases, the J end lost 4 bases, and 5 bases lay between the germline ends. The CDR3 bases are TGTGCCAGCAGCCTCATAGAGACCCAGTACTTC. This encodes CASSLIETQYF. The full variable domain, its missing parts supplied by reference TRBV7-9 and TRBJ2-5, is DTGVSQNPRHKITKRGQNVTFRCDPISEHNRLYWYRQTLGQGPEFLTYFQNEAQLEKSRLLSDRFSAERPKGSFSTLEIQRTEQGDSAMYLCASSLIETQYFGPGTRLLVL.

On this clone: The same CDR3 also results from other DNA sequences found in this sample. This rearrangement joins TRBV13 to TRBJ2-1; no definite D call. CDR3 length: 12 residues. V lost 0 bases and J 9 bases, leaving 6 bases between the germline ends. CDR1 PRHDT and CDR2 FYEKMQ come from the germline V gene (reference sequence). The chain's CDR3 is CASSLGLGEQFF. The CDR3 bases are TGTGCCAGCAGCTTAGGTCTCGGTGAGCAGTTCTTC.

The chain recombines TRBV7-9 with TRBJ1-4, with TRBD1 matching 7 bases. V was clipped by 0 bases and J by 6 bases; unmatched bases: 4. Germline assignment: CDR1 SEHNR and CDR2 FQNEAQ (reference sequence). The CDR3 has 15 residues. CDR3 sequence (DNA): TGTGCCAGCAGCTTAGCCCAGGGGGAGGATGAAAAACTGTTTTTT. It specifies CASSLAQGEDEKLFF.

The chain combines TRBV5-6 with TRBJ2-1, with unresolved D. The V gene's germline CDR1 is SGHDT and CDR2 YYEEEE. The CDR3 sequence is 11 residues long. V lost 1 base to trimming and J lost 10 bases, with 6 bases between them. The CDR3 region is CASSLQKEQFF. In DNA form, the CDR3 reads TGTGCCAGCAGCTTGCAGAAGGAGCAGTTCTTC. The variable domain in full, with the rest retrieved from reference TRBV5-6 and TRBJ2-1, is DAGVTQSPTHLIKTRGQQVTLRCSPKSGHDTVSWYQQALGQGPQFIFQYYEEEERQRGNFPDRFSGHQFPNYSSELNVNALLLGDSALYLCASSLQKEQFFGPGTRLTVL.

This clone was seen a handful of times. Other DNA sequences in the sample encode the same CDR3. V usage is TRBV10-3 and J usage is TRBJ1-1; tentatively, D is TRBD1 (6 bases). Germline V gives CDR1 ENHRY, CDR2 SYGVKD. V was shortened by 0 bases and J by 0 bases, with 8 bases between the two germline ends. This CDR3 spans 15 amino acids. CDR3: CAISESGGLNTEAFF. The CDR3 coding sequence is TGTGCCATCAGTGAGTCAGGGGGTTTGAACACTGAAGCTTTCTTT.

CDR3 in amino acids: CASSLASGNEQFF. The CDR3 DNA reads as TGTGCCAGCAGCTTAGCGAGCGGGAATGAGCAGTTCTTC. The chain couples TRBV7-9 to TRBJ2-1, with a possible D match to TRBD2 (6 bases). There are 13 residues in the CDR3. Trimming pared 0 bases from V and 7 bases from J, leaving 7 bases between. Germline V gene sequence: CDR1 SEHNR, CDR2 FQNEAQ (reference sequence).

The genes are TRBV11-2 and TRBJ2-5; perhaps TRBD2 as D (5 bases). Germline V gene lookup returns CDR1 SGHAT and CDR2 FQNNGV. The CDR3 extends over 15 amino acids. V was shortened by 0 bases and J by 5 bases, with 13 bases between the two germline ends. CDR3 residues: CASSLEVSVWETQYF. CDR3 DNA sequence: TGTGCCAGCAGCTTAGAGGTTAGCGTATGGGAGACCCAGTACTTC. The entire variable domain, with the rest obtained from reference TRBV11-2 and TRBJ2-5, is as follows: EAGVAQSPRYKIIEKRQSVAFWCNPISGHATLYWYQQILGQGPKLLIQFQNNGVVDDSQLPKDRFSAERLKGVDSTLKIQPAKLEDSAVYLCASSLEVSVWETQYFGPGTRLLVL.

The V and J genes are TRBV30 and TRBJ1-4; no definite D call. From germline, CDR1 is GTSNPN and CDR2 SVGIG (reference sequence). Trimming removed 4 bases at V and 6 bases at J, with 12 bases between. The CDR3 loop spans 13 amino acids. Here the CDR3 reads CAWTSGSDEKLFF. Written as DNA, the CDR3 is TGTGCCTGGACAAGCGGGAGTGATGAAAAACTGTTTTTT.

The V call is TRBV27, the J call TRBJ1-5; tentative D call: TRBD1 (6 bases). V lost 3 bases and J lost 7, with 13 bases in between. This CDR3 contains 14 residues. Germline V gene lookup returns CDR1 MNHEY and CDR2 SMNVEV (reference sequence). CDR3 DNA: TGTGCCAGCAGTTTCTCGGGGGCCGGGCAGCCCCAGCATTTT. Translated: CASSFSGAGQPQHF.

The chain links TRBV4-1 to TRBJ1-2; a weak D match, TRBD1 (5 bases). The CDR3 spans 14 residues. Germline values: CDR1 MGHRA, CDR2 YSYEKL. V lost 0 bases, J lost 7 bases, and 12 bases lay in between. CDR3 sequence reads: CASSQDGGRVGYTF. The CDR3 nucleotides read TGCGCCAGCAGCCAAGACGGGGGACGGGTTGGCTACACCTTC.

This clone was observed once. The chain is built from TRBV12-5 and TRBJ2-5; 7 bases align to TRBD1. The CDR3 extends over 14 amino acids. In germline, CDR1 is LGHNT, CDR2 FRNRAP. V lost 1 base, J lost 2 bases, and 1 base stayed unmatched. Here the CDR3 reads CASGLEGQQETQYF. The CDR3 region has the DNA TGTGCTAGTGGTTTGGAGGGACAGCAAGAGACCCAGTACTTC.

This sequence joins TRBV6-5 and TRBJ1-2; D gene ambiguous. The germline CDR1 and CDR2 sequences are MNHEY and SVGAGI. V lost 7 bases to trimming and J lost 2 bases, with 11 bases between them. The CDR3 has 13 residues. The CDR3 region has the DNA TGTGCCAGCATAGGGAGGGCGAACTATGGCTACACCTTC. It is translated as CASIGRANYGYTF.

This clone was seen once. The V and J genes are TRBV2 and TRBJ1-1, with 9 bases lining up with TRBD1. V gave up 3 bases and J gave up 6 bases; unmatched junction bases: 2. The CDR3 covers 13 residues. Germline V gene data show CDR1 as SNHLY and CDR2 as FYNNEI. CDR3 bases: TGTGCCAGCAGTGATACAGGGGGCCCTGAAGCTTTCTTT. Residues: CASSDTGGPEAFF.

The V and J genes are TRBV5-1 and TRBJ2-2; D may be TRBD1 (5 bases). Germline assignment: CDR1 SGHRS and CDR2 YFSETQ. This CDR3 contains 13 residues. Trimming stripped 1 base from V and 6 bases from J, with 7 bases between. DNA for the CDR3: TGCGCCAGCAGCTTGCCGACAGCCGGGGAGCTGTTTTTT. Protein: CASSLPTAGELFF.